This TCR beta chain was identified during a study of T cells in Graves' hyperthyroidism and ophthalmopathy. Regions amplified from RNA transcripts were the TCR beta CDR3 regions. First-round RT-PCR of the TCR CDR3 relied on the HTBI primer set. Each CDR3 protein gets one entry after TCRdb re-called the multiplex PCR reads with MiXCR. The table lists roughly 500,000 distinct CDR3 sequences, roughly 50% of them singletons, with around 19% in the top ten. With respect to this clonotype: What it binds is not known.

Patients showing uncontrolled infection, other autoimmune disease, pregnancy or lactation were ineligible. Diagnostic assessment was based on clinical symptoms, serum thyroxine and TRAb, thyroid ultrasound and orbital computed tomography. V shed 5 bases and J shed 8 bases, with 18 bases lying between them. CDR3 size: 14 residues. CDR1 is ENHRY, CDR2 SYGVKD, per germline. Whole-study results and caveats: Peripheral blood also featured most of the thyroid clonotypes expanded above 0.001. The model identified upcoming ophthalmopathy a median approximately six months ahead of onset.

The chain couples TRBV10-3 to TRBJ1-2; TRBD1 might be the D (5 bases). The receptor comes from an adult woman with Graves' disease, either hyperthyroidism or ophthalmopathy (not recorded which). The sequenced material came from peripheral blood or thyroid tissue (not recorded which). CDR3 DNA: TGTGCCATCAGTCCGGAGGGACGCCCTAGGGGCTACACCTTC. Amino acid sequence: CAISPEGRPRGYTF.